This passage covers 20 T cell receptor beta chains from one sample sequenced in a study of Graves' ophthalmopathy and Graves' hyperthyroidism. CDR3 regions of TCR beta were amplified from RNA transcripts. RT-PCR with HTBI primers came first, then second-round multiplex PCR. MiXCR, applied by TCRdb to the multiplex PCR reads, yields one record per CDR3 protein. Found here are about 480,000 distinct CDR3 sequences, around an eighth of them singletons; the top ten hold approximately 9.8%. The sample taken for sequencing was blood. These receptors were collected from a woman between 25 and 40 years old with Graves' ophthalmopathy.

This chain links TRBV28 with TRBJ1-5, with 10 bases fitting TRBD1. V was pared by 6 bases and J by 9 bases, with 8 bases of the junction left unmatched. CDR1 and CDR2 from the germline V gene are MDHEN and SYDVKM. This CDR3 comprises 14 residues. This CDR3 is CASRRTGGGRPQHF. The CDR3, as DNA: TGTGCCAGCAGGCGGACAGGGGGGGGCCGGCCCCAGCATTTT.

V gene TRBV14 combines with J gene TRBJ1-6; the match to TRBD1 covers 7 bases. The CDR3 length is 15 residues. J lost 8 bases, V lost 4 bases, and 8 bases had no gene match. Germline V gives CDR1 SGHDN, CDR2 FVKESK. CDR3 region: CASSPGGQVDSPLHF. CDR3 sequence (DNA): TGTGCCAGCAGCCCTGGAGGACAGGTGGATTCACCCCTCCACTTT.

This clonotype was detected ten times or more. V and J are TRBV6-5 and TRBJ1-2; D call uncertain. V was clipped by 7 bases and J by 5 bases, with 23 bases between them. The CDR3 extends over 16 amino acids. Germline-derived CDR1 and CDR2 are MNHEY and SVGAGI. The CDR3 region has the DNA TGTGCCAGCACTACGCCGGCGAAACCTTTGGGGTATGGCTACACCTTC. Its translation is CASTTPAKPLGYGYTF.

This clonotype has at least ten counts. The rearrangement links TRBV20-1 to TRBJ2-2, with D perhaps matching TRBD2 (6 bases). Deletions cut 5 bases from V and 6 bases from J, with 7 bases between. This CDR3 is built from 11 residues. CDR1 is DFQATT and CDR2 is SNEGSKA in the germline V gene (reference sequence). CDR3 in DNA: TGCAGTGCTTGGGGGGCCGGGGAGCTGTTTTTT. It is translated as CSAWGAGELFF.

This rearrangement joins TRBV19 to TRBJ2-2; perhaps TRBD2 as D (5 bases). V lost 6 bases and J 2 bases, leaving 19 bases between the germline ends. Germline assignment: CDR1 LNHDA and CDR2 SQIVND (reference sequence). This CDR3 comprises 17 residues. The CDR3 sequence: CASRQRWARENTGELFF. The CDR3 bases are TGTGCCAGTAGACAGAGATGGGCCCGGGAAAACACCGGGGAGCTGTTTTTT. The full variable domain, with the rest looked up from reference TRBV19 and TRBJ2-2, is DGGITQSPKYLFRKEGQNVTLSCEQNLNHDAMYWYRQDPGQGLRLIYYSQIVNDFQKGDIAEGYSVSREKKESFPLTVTSAQKNPTAFYLCASRQRWARENTGELFFGEGSRLTVL.

Points on this clonotype: A clone one base away is much larger, so this may be a read error. The chain uses TRBV12-3 or TRBV12-4 and TRBJ1-1; D gene unclear. The CDR3 runs to 14 residues. This CDR3 is CASIHSAMNTEACF. CDR3 in DNA: TGTGCCAGCATCCACAGCGCAATGAACACTGAAGCCTGCTTT.

This clonotype was seen many times. The gene calls are TRBV24-1 and TRBJ1-2, with D unresolved. V lost 6 bases, J lost 3 bases, and 10 bases lay in between. The length of the CDR3 is 13 residues. CDR1 KGHDR and CDR2 SFDVKD come from the germline V gene. CDR3 loop: CATSIGRDYGYTF. The CDR3 DNA follows: TGTGCCACCAGTATCGGGCGCGACTATGGCTACACCTTC.

This clonotype was seen a handful of times. The chain joins TRBV11-2 to TRBJ2-3; 14 positions agree with TRBD2. Germline V CDR1 and CDR2: SGHAT, FQNNGV. V shed 5 bases and J 9 bases; nucleotides not matched to a gene: 10. The CDR3 consists of 16 residues. The CDR3 region is CASSPRTSGGPRTQYF. The CDR3 DNA is TGTGCCAGCAGCCCCCGGACTAGCGGGGGGCCCCGGACGCAGTATTTT.

Regarding this clonotype: One end of the junction fails to match germline, which may point to a read error. The rearrangement joins TRBV25-1 to TRBJ2-5; 11 bases agree with TRBD2. This CDR3 has 17 amino acids. From germline, CDR1 is MGHDK and CDR2 SYGVNS. CDR3 residues: CASSRAPGLADQKTQYF. The CDR3 coding sequence is TGTGCCAGCAGCCGGGCTCCGGGACTAGCGGACCAAAAGACCCAGTACTTC.

The table lists this clonotype with many counts. The V and J genes are TRBV28 and TRBJ1-5, with D perhaps TRBD1 (5 bases). CDR1 is MDHEN, CDR2 SYDVKM, per germline. Trimming stripped 3 bases from V and 0 bases from J, with 15 bases between. The CDR3 length is 17 residues. The CDR3 DNA reads as TGTGCCAGCAGTTTCGACCCGACGGGGCATAGCAATCAGCCCCAGCATTTT. As protein: CASSFDPTGHSNQPQHF. The entire variable domain, with the rest obtained from reference TRBV28 and TRBJ1-5, is as follows: DVKVTQSSRYLVKRTGEKVFLECVQDMDHENMFWYRQDPGLGLRLIYFSYDVKMKEKGDIPEGYSVSREKKERFSLILESASTNQTSMYLCASSFDPTGHSNQPQHFGDGTRLSIL.

As for this clonotype: Given a much more abundant clone one base away, this may be a read error. This chain links TRBV6-1 with TRBJ1-2; D ambiguous. CDR1 is MNHNS and CDR2 is SASEGT in the germline V gene. Trimming left V 7 bases short and J 8 bases short, with 14 bases between. This CDR3 region has 12 residues. CDR3: CASTQVARGYTF. The CDR3 DNA follows: TGTGCCAGCACCCAGGTGGCGCGAGGCTACACCTTC.

The CDR3 here is CASSIGRQGGNQPQHF. The CDR3 nucleotides read TGTGCCAGTAGTATAGGCCGACAGGGGGGCAATCAGCCCCAGCATTTT. The rearrangement joins TRBV19 to TRBJ1-5; 9 nucleotides match TRBD1. The CDR3 totals 16 residues. CDR1 LNHDA and CDR2 SQIVND come from the germline V gene (reference sequence). The V and J ends lost 1 base and 2 bases, in that order; junction bases with no gene match: 3.

The V gene is TRBV14, the J gene TRBJ2-7; D may be TRBD2 (5 bases). Trimming left V 1 base short and J 6 bases short, with 16 bases between. The CDR3 contains 15 residues. Germline CDR1 reads SGHDN; CDR2 reads FVKESK. The CDR3 nucleotides are TGTGCCAGCAGCCAAGCCGGCCGGACTTGGGCCGAGCAGTACTTC. Translating gives CASSQAGRTWAEQYF.

This clonotype showed up many times. J is TRBJ1-5 and V is TRBV12-3 or TRBV12-4; D perhaps matches TRBD1 (5 bases). There are 15 residues in the CDR3. Between the trimmed V and J ends, which lost 3 bases and 5 bases, there was a span of 14 bases. CDR3: CASSLMSRGDQPQHF. DNA of the CDR3: TGTGCCAGCAGTTTGATGTCTCGGGGGGATCAGCCCCAGCATTTT.

This clonotype was recorded many times. The chain employs TRBV28 and TRBJ1-2; possibly TRBD1 for D (5 bases). V was cut by 5 bases and J by 4 bases, with 14 bases left in between. Germline lookup yields CDR1 MDHEN and CDR2 SYDVKM. This CDR3 spans 14 amino acids. The CDR3 sequence: CASSPHAGSYGYTF. CDR3 nucleotide sequence: TGTGCCAGCAGTCCCCACGCAGGGAGCTATGGCTACACCTTC.

This chain connects TRBV29-1 to TRBJ1-1; a possible D gene is TRBD1 (5 bases). V was shortened by 6 bases and J by 5 bases, with 13 bases between the two germline ends. The CDR3 sequence is 12 residues long. The germline gives CDR1 SQVTM, CDR2 ANQGSEA. Written as DNA, the CDR3 is TGCAGCGTGGACATTTCGTCGACTGAAGCTTTCTTT. Its translation is CSVDISSTEAFF.

Of note for this clonotype: Since a much larger clone is just one base distant, this may be a read error. The chain couples TRBV12-3 or TRBV12-4 to TRBJ1-5; D is uncertain. The CDR3 contains 15 residues. CDR3 bases: TGTGCCAGCTGTTTAGATGGGCAGGCTAATCAGCCCCAGCATTTT. Its translation: CASCLDGQANQPQHF.

This clonotype was detected many times. The chain has TRBV15 and TRBJ1-2; D might be TRBD1 (5 bases). V gave up 3 bases and J gave up 9 bases, with 14 bases separating them. This CDR3 has 13 residues. Germline CDR1 and CDR2: LNHNV and YYDKDF (reference sequence). This CDR3 reads CATSRKGLYSYTF. The CDR3 DNA follows: TGTGCCACCAGCAGGAAGGGACTGTACAGCTACACCTTC. Together with reference TRBV15 and TRBJ1-2, the CDR3 gives the full variable domain: DAMVIQNPRYQVTQFGKPVTLSCSQTLNHNVMYWYQQKSSQAPKLLFHYYDKDFNNEADTPDNFQSRRPNTSFCFLDIRSPGLGDTAMYLCATSRKGLYSYTFGSGTRLTVV.

This clonotype has at least ten counts. This chain joins TRBV4-1 and TRBJ1-2; TRBD1 aligns across 7 bases. CDR3 length: 17 residues. Germline V gene data show CDR1 as MGHRA and CDR2 as YSYEKL. J gave up 0 bases and V 1 base, and 8 bases lay outside the gene matches. The CDR3 spells CASSQGHRGATNYGYTF. DNA of the CDR3: TGCGCCAGCAGCCAAGGGCACAGGGGAGCCACTAACTATGGCTACACCTTC.

This clonotype was found many times. The J gene is TRBJ1-1, the V gene TRBV4-2, with unresolved D. Between the trimmed V and J ends, which lost 2 bases and 3 bases, there was a span of 7 bases. CDR1 and CDR2 (germline): LGHNA, YNFKEQ. The CDR3 contains 13 residues. DNA for the CDR3: TGTGCCAGCAGCCAACGCGGGGACACTGAAGCTTTCTTT. Residues: CASSQRGDTEAFF.